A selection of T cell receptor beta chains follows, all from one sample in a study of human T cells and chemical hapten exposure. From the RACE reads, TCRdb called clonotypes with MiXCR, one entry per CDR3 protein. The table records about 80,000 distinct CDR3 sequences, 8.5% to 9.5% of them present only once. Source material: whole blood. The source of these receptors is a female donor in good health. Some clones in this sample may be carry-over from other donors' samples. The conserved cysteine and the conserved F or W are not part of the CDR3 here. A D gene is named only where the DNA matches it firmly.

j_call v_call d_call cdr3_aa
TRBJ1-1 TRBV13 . ASSLEVAGVGSTEAF
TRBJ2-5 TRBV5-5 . ASSLAAPETQY
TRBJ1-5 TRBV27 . ASSLDSFRNQPQH
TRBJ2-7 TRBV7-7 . ASSSGHEQY
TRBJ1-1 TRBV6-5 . ASSRPDTEAF
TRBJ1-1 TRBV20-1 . SARRVVGTEAF
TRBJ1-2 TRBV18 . ASSPPETGLYGYT
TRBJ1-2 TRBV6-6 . ASSYSSKGNYGYT
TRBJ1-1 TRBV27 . ASSLKGLVRTEAF
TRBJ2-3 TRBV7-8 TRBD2 ASSASGGFTDTQY
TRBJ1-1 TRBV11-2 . ASSSRGLGRVYTEAF
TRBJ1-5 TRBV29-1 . SVGTAYSNQPQH
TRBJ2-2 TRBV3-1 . ASSRRGNTGELF
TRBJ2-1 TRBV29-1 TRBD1 SARKGDLGGGEQF
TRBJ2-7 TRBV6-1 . ASSSGPVLSYEQY
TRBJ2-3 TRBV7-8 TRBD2 ASSLTTRGGLIDTQY
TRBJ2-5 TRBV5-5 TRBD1 ASSRRRTGEETQY
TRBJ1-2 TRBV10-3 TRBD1 ATQTGTGVAGYT
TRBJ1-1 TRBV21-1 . ASSKEHGMNTEAF
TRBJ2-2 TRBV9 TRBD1 ASSKWTGGTGEPF
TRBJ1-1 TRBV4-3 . ASSQEPPPNTEAF
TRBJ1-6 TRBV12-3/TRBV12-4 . ASSFAGSNSPLH
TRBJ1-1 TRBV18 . ASSPGSYQNTEAF
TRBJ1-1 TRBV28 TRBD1 ASSPVGQGVPETETF
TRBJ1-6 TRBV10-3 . AIKPPDNSPLH
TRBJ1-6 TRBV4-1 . ASSQDSTGYSPLH
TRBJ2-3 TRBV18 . ASARHTDTQY
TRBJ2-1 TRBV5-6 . ASSRKGTYNEQF
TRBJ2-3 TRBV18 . ASSQYAASTDTQY
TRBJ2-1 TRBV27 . ASSSTGFGRNEQF
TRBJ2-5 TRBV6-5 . ASSYSGRQPQETQY
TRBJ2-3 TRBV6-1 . ASRWSSDTQY
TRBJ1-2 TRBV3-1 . ASSQDGNYGYT
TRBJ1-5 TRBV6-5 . ASSRGTGQPQH
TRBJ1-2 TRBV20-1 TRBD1 SANLPGQGYGYT
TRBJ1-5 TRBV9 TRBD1 ASSVEGGAEQPQH
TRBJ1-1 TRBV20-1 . SARVKGVKAF
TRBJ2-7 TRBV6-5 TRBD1 ASSYRGTGLRYEQY
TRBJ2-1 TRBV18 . ASSPDPGSSYNEQF
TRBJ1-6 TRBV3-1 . ASSQENPSGNSPLH
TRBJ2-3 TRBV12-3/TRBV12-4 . ASSLDMMGLTDTQY
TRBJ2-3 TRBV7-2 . ASSLTGWGGLGQY